This passage covers 18 T cell receptor beta chains from one sample sequenced in a study of OX40 agonist ivuxolimab in advanced cancers. Sequencing was performed with immunoSEQ multiplex PCR; in TCRdb, only in-frame clones are kept and a portion is missing. The data show roughly 71,000 clones, roughly four fifths seen once. Sequenced material: CD4+ or CD8+ T cells sorted from blood, taken in a trial of the OX40 agonist ivuxolimab. Receptor source: an adult with an advanced solid tumor such as melanoma, head and neck, liver or kidney cancer.

V gene TRBV2 combines with J gene TRBJ2-1; D might be TRBD1 (6 bases). CDR3 length equals 14 residues. The V gene's germline CDR1 is SNHLY and CDR2 FYNNEI. V was cut by 5 bases and J by 0 bases, with 8 bases left in between. CDR3 protein: CASSWDISYNEQFF. The CDR3 DNA reads as TGTGCCAGCAGTTGGGACATCTCCTACAATGAGCAGTTCTTC.

The chain links TRBV6-1 to TRBJ2-7; 12 positions agree with TRBD1. The CDR3 contains 14 residues. CDR1 is MNHNS and CDR2 is SASEGT in the germline V gene. The V and J ends lost 6 bases and 5 bases, in that order; junction bases with no gene match: 5. Written as DNA, the CDR3 is TGTGCCAGCAGGGGCGGGACAGGGGGCGACGAGCAGTACTTC. This codes for CASRGGTGGDEQYF.

This chain connects TRBV7-3 to TRBJ1-4; D is perhaps TRBD1 (6 bases). Germline CDR1 is SGHTA and CDR2 is FQGTGA. There are 14 residues in the CDR3. V dropped 5 bases and J dropped 5 bases, with 12 bases sitting between them. CDR3 DNA: TGTGCCAGCAGCAAAGGAGGGGGAAATGAAAAACTGTTTTTT. It yields the protein CASSKGGGNEKLFF. The variable domain in full, with the rest retrieved from reference TRBV7-3 and TRBJ1-4, is GAGVSQTPSNKVTEKGKYVELRCDPISGHTALYWYRQSLGQGPEFLIYFQGTGAADDSGLPNDRFFAVRPEGSVSTLKIQRTERGDSAVYLCASSKGGGNEKLFFGSGTQLSVL.

The CDR3 spells CASSEISTAYGYTF. The CDR3 coding sequence is TGTGCCAGCAGTGAAATCAGTACAGCCTATGGCTACACCTTC. This sequence joins TRBV6-1 and TRBJ1-2; D ambiguous. The V gene's germline CDR1 is MNHNS and CDR2 SASEGT. V gave up 2 bases and J gave up 4 bases, with 11 bases separating them. The CDR3 spans 14 residues.

The V gene is TRBV18, the J gene TRBJ2-1, with 10 positions matching TRBD1. V was pared by 6 bases and J by 9 bases, with 11 bases of the junction left unmatched. Germline lookup yields CDR1 KGHSH and CDR2 LQKENI. The CDR3 is made up of 15 amino acids. The CDR3 loop reads CASSQGTGDIGEQFF. CDR3 DNA: TGTGCCAGCTCTCAAGGGACAGGGGATATCGGTGAGCAGTTCTTC. The full variable domain, its missing parts supplied by reference TRBV18 and TRBJ2-1, is NAGVMQNPRHLVRRRGQEARLRCSPMKGHSHVYWYRQLPEEGLKFMVYLQKENIIDESGMPKERFSAEFPKEGPSILRIQQVVRGDSAAYFCASSQGTGDIGEQFFGPGTRLTVL.

This chain links TRBV11-2 with TRBJ1-1; D is unclear. Germline V gene data show CDR1 as SGHAT and CDR2 as FQNNGV. The V gene lost 3 bases and the J gene lost 0 bases, with 8 bases spanning the gap. CDR3 length: 14 amino acids. The CDR3 nucleotides read TGTGCCAGCAGCTTTAACCAGATGAACACTGAAGCTTTCTTT. Its translation: CASSFNQMNTEAFF. Filled out from reference TRBV11-2 and TRBJ1-1, the complete variable domain reads EAGVAQSPRYKIIEKRQSVAFWCNPISGHATLYWYQQILGQGPKLLIQFQNNGVVDDSQLPKDRFSAERLKGVDSTLKIQPAKLEDSAVYLCASSFNQMNTEAFFGQGTRLTVV.

The J gene is TRBJ2-2, the V gene TRBV19, with D perhaps TRBD1 (6 bases). The CDR3 loop spans 15 amino acids. V was cut by 4 bases and J by 5 bases, with 14 bases left in between. Germline CDR1 is LNHDA and CDR2 is SQIVND (reference sequence). The CDR3 spells CASSKTGIGTGELFF. The CDR3 DNA is TGTGCCAGTAGTAAAACAGGGATAGGGACCGGGGAGCTGTTTTTT.

The CDR3 DNA sequence: TGTGCCACCCAAAGGGCGTCGAATGAAAAACTGTTTTTT. Protein sequence: CATQRASNEKLFF. The J gene is TRBJ1-4, the V gene TRBV2; D call uncertain. CDR1 and CDR2 (germline): SNHLY, FYNNEI. Trimming pared 10 bases from V and 5 bases from J, leaving 14 bases between. The CDR3 covers 13 residues.

V gene TRBV5-1 combines with J gene TRBJ1-1; D unresolved. Germline CDR1 SGHRS, CDR2 YFSETQ. The CDR3 is 14 residues long. V was cut by 4 bases and J by 5 bases, with 15 bases left in between. The DNA for the CDR3 is TGCGCCAGCAGCCTAGGACCGGGGTATACTGAAGCTTTCTTT. It encodes CASSLGPGYTEAFF.

The rearrangement links TRBV19 to TRBJ2-1; D uncertain. CDR3 length: 16 amino acids. V lost 6 bases, J lost 0 bases, and 15 bases lay in between. CDR1 and CDR2 (germline): LNHDA, SQIVND (reference sequence). CDR3 coding DNA: TGTGCCAGTAGCCCCTCTGGCCGGAGCTCCTACAATGAGCAGTTCTTC. It yields the protein CASSPSGRSSYNEQFF.

This clone has more than one count but fewer than ten. This chain links TRBV7-6 with TRBJ2-1, with D possibly TRBD2 on 7 matching bases. V lost 1 base, J lost 8 bases, and 18 bases lay in between. The CDR3 extends over 16 amino acids. Germline V gene data show CDR1 as SGHVS and CDR2 as FNYEAQ. The DNA of the CDR3 is TGTGCCAGCAGCTTAGGGGGGGGCCGATTATCCCATGAGCAGTTCTTC. The encoded protein is CASSLGGGRLSHEQFF.

The chain employs TRBV10-3 and TRBJ2-1; D perhaps matches TRBD2 (5 bases). Trimming took off 2 bases at V and 9 bases at J, with 5 bases between the two ends. The CDR3 length is 11 residues. Germline V lookup: CDR1 ENHRY, CDR2 SYGVKD. The CDR3 nucleotides read TGTGCCATCAGTGAGGCGGGTGAGCAGTTCTTC. Protein: CAISEAGEQFF.

The chain couples TRBV7-8 to TRBJ2-6; the match to TRBD1 covers 7 bases. This CDR3 contains 18 residues. Germline V gene data show CDR1 as SGHVS and CDR2 as FQNEAQ. V shed 5 bases and J 0 bases; nucleotides not matched to a gene: 10. Here the CDR3 reads CASSPRTGYYSGANVLTF. Written as DNA, the CDR3 is TGTGCCAGCAGCCCCCGGACAGGTTATTACTCTGGGGCCAACGTCCTGACTTTC. Full variable domain (rest looked up from reference TRBV7-8 and TRBJ2-6): GAGVSQSPRYKVAKRGQDVALRCDPISGHVSLFWYQQALGQGPEFLTYFQNEAQLDKSGLPSDRFFAERPEGSVSTLKIQRTQQEDSAVYLCASSPRTGYYSGANVLTFGAGSRLTVL.

This chain links TRBV5-6 with TRBJ2-7; 9 bases agree with TRBD1. V lost 3 bases to trimming and J lost 3 bases; unmatched junction nucleotides: 4. This CDR3 spans 14 amino acids. CDR1 SGHDT and CDR2 YYEEEE come from the germline V gene. CDR3: CASSYGTGNYEQYF. The CDR3 nucleotides read TGTGCCAGCAGCTACGGGACAGGGAACTACGAGCAGTACTTC.

The chain joins TRBV27 to TRBJ1-2; maybe TRBD1 (6 bases). Germline assignment: CDR1 MNHEY and CDR2 SMNVEV (reference sequence). This CDR3 region has 16 residues. Trimming shortened V by 6 bases and J by 6 bases, and 23 bases separated the two germline ends. The CDR3 loop is CASSPQGQLITHGYTF. In DNA, the CDR3 is TGTGCCAGCAGCCCCCAAGGACAGCTTATAACCCATGGCTACACCTTC.

J is TRBJ1-5 and V is TRBV19; weak D call: TRBD1 (5 bases). Looked up from germline, CDR1 is LNHDA and CDR2 is SQIVND (reference sequence). The CDR3 loop spans 14 amino acids. V lost 5 bases to trimming and J lost 6 bases, with 14 bases between them. The CDR3 spells CASSDGTPSQPQHF. As DNA, the CDR3 is TGTGCCAGTAGTGACGGGACGCCGAGTCAGCCCCAGCATTTT. Combining the CDR3 with reference TRBV19 and TRBJ1-5 gives the whole variable domain DGGITQSPKYLFRKEGQNVTLSCEQNLNHDAMYWYRQDPGQGLRLIYYSQIVNDFQKGDIAEGYSVSREKKESFPLTVTSAQKNPTAFYLCASSDGTPSQPQHFGDGTRLSIL.

V usage is TRBV18 and J usage is TRBJ2-7, with D maybe TRBD2 (6 bases). This CDR3 spans 16 amino acids. Trimming removed 4 bases at V and 5 bases at J, with 21 bases between. CDR1 and CDR2 (germline): KGHSH, LQKENI. This CDR3 is CASSLSVGGGSHEQYF. CDR3 bases: TGTGCCAGCTCACTTTCTGTTGGGGGAGGATCCCACGAGCAGTACTTC.

This clone was recorded only once. The gene calls are TRBV6-6 and TRBJ2-4; 9 bases are a match to TRBD1. The trim removed 6 bases at V and 7 bases at J, leaving 7 bases unmatched. This CDR3 contains 14 residues. Per germline, CDR1 MNHNY and CDR2 SVGAGI (reference sequence). DNA of the CDR3: TGTGCCAGCAGCATACAGGGGGCGGGGAACATTCAGTACTTC. Its translation is CASSIQGAGNIQYF.